Following are 27 T cell receptor beta chains from one sample sequenced in a study of blood T cell repertoires in COVID-19 (TCRdb year 2020). The library was generated by the immunoSEQ multiplex PCR assay. TCRdb provides this immuneACCESS table in a form limited to in-frame rearrangements. Some clones are lacking; in checked studies, under half of them reflect an unresolved V gene, and why the rest are absent is not known. The sample table holds about 260,000 clones, of which over 80% were seen once. The ten largest clones represent roughly 1.6% of the sample. The sample taken for sequencing was peripheral blood. Source of these receptors: a woman between 40 and 55 years old who had recovered from COVID-19.

The gene calls are TRBV4-3 and TRBJ1-1; no definite D call. Looked up from germline, CDR1 is LGHNA and CDR2 is YSLEER. Between the trimmed V and J ends, which lost 1 base and 12 bases, there was a span of 12 bases. The CDR3 consists of 12 residues. The CDR3 here is CASSQGRGLTFF. DNA of the CDR3: TGCGCCAGCAGCCAAGGCCGGGGTCTGACTTTCTTT.

This clone has only one observation. The sample carries other DNA sequences with the same CDR3. The V gene is TRBV12-3 or TRBV12-4, the J gene TRBJ2-5, with a tentative D call TRBD1 (6 bases). This CDR3 spans 13 amino acids. V was shortened by 6 bases and J by 2 bases, with 10 bases between the two germline ends. The CDR3 region has the DNA TGTGCCAGCAGCCGGGACACGCAAGAGACCCAGTACTTC. Translated: CASSRDTQETQYF.

The CDR3, as DNA: TGTGCCAGCGTGGAGGAAAAACTGTTTTTT. This codes for CASVEEKLFF. The chain joins TRBV21-1 to TRBJ1-4. TRBV21-1 is annotated as a pseudogene. The CDR3 runs 10 residues.

The V gene is TRBV6-6, the J gene TRBJ1-4, with 9 bases aligning to TRBD1. The germline CDR1 and CDR2 sequences are MNHNY and SVGAGI (reference sequence). The CDR3 is 16 residues long. J gave up 1 base and V 6 bases, and 6 bases lay outside the gene matches. DNA of the CDR3: TGTGCCAGCAGACCCGGGACAGGGTTAACTAATGAAAAACTGTTTTTT. Protein: CASRPGTGLTNEKLFF.

This clone has just one count. The rearrangement joins TRBV5-1 to TRBJ2-5; D may be TRBD1 (6 bases). CDR1 SGHRS and CDR2 YFSETQ come from the germline V gene. Between the trimmed V and J ends, which lost 6 bases and 5 bases, there was a span of 17 bases. The CDR3 length is 14 residues. DNA for the CDR3: TGCGCCAGCACCCCACTCAAGGGGGAGGAGACCCAGTACTTC. Amino acids: CASTPLKGEETQYF.

The chain joins TRBV29-1 to TRBJ2-5; 7 bases map to TRBD2. The V segment lost 6 bases and the J segment 4 bases; nucleotides outside the gene matches: 11. There are 14 residues in the CDR3. CDR1 is SQVTM, CDR2 ANQGSEA, per germline. The CDR3 coding sequence is TGCAGCGTGGGGGGACTACCTGGGGGAGAGACCCAGTACTTC. Its protein is CSVGGLPGGETQYF.

This chain links TRBV6-4 with TRBJ2-2, with D hard to call. The CDR3 consists of 14 residues. V was trimmed by 0 bases and J by 6 bases, leaving 8 bases between them. Germline V gene lookup returns CDR1 MRHNA and CDR2 SNTAGT. This chain's CDR3 is CASSDSRSAGELFF. The CDR3 DNA is TGTGCCAGCAGTGACTCGAGGTCCGCCGGGGAGCTGTTTTTT.

This chain links TRBV28 with TRBJ1-5; 9 bases line up with TRBD1. Trimming removed 10 bases from V and 4 bases from J; junction bases left unmatched: 23. CDR3 length: 19 amino acids. CDR1 and CDR2 from the germline V gene are MDHEN and SYDVKM. The CDR3 region has the DNA TGTGCCACCAAAACTACCTCGACAGGGGGGATAGGGGCGAATCAGCCCCAGCATTTT. Its translation: CATKTTSTGGIGANQPQHF.

The V call is TRBV4-3, the J call TRBJ1-6; 8 bases line up with TRBD1. J lost 7 bases, V lost 4 bases, and 3 bases had no gene match. This CDR3 is 14 amino acids long. Germline V gene sequence: CDR1 LGHNA, CDR2 YSLEER. DNA of the CDR3: TGCGCCAGCAGCCTCGCAGGGGGCAATTCACCCCTCCACTTT. Translated: CASSLAGGNSPLHF.

The chain employs TRBV24-1 and TRBJ1-6; no clear D gene. The V end was cut by 0 bases, the J end by 8 bases, with 10 bases between. Germline-derived CDR1 and CDR2 are KGHDR and SFDVKD. The CDR3 has 15 residues. Here the CDR3 DNA reads TGTGCCACCAGTGATTTGCCGGTTCCCGATTCACCCCTCCACTTT. Its translation: CATSDLPVPDSPLHF.

The V gene is TRBV10-2, the J gene TRBJ1-6, with D unclear. There are 15 residues in the CDR3. Germline V gene data show CDR1 as WSHSY and CDR2 as SAAADI. V lost 5 bases and J 9 bases, leaving 17 bases between the germline ends. The DNA for the CDR3 is TGCGCCAGCAGTACGCGGAGCAGCCCGGGTTCACCCCTCCACTTT. Its protein is CASSTRSSPGSPLHF.

The chain couples TRBV11-2 to TRBJ1-2; TRBD1 matches 7 bases. After removal of 5 bases from V and 3 bases from J, the junction contained 6 bases not matched to a gene. The CDR3 consists of 14 residues. From germline, CDR1 is SGHAT and CDR2 FQNNGV. The CDR3 bases are TGTGCCAGCAGCAAACCGGGACAGTACTATGGCTACACCTTC. Its protein product is CASSKPGQYYGYTF. Together with reference TRBV11-2 and TRBJ1-2, the CDR3 gives the full variable domain: EAGVAQSPRYKIIEKRQSVAFWCNPISGHATLYWYQQILGQGPKLLIQFQNNGVVDDSQLPKDRFSAERLKGVDSTLKIQPAKLEDSAVYLCASSKPGQYYGYTFGSGTRLTVV.

This chain joins TRBV7-2 and TRBJ2-5, with 10 positions matching TRBD2. With V trimmed by 4 bases and J by 7 bases, 9 bases remained unmatched. The CDR3 is 15 residues long. In germline, CDR1 is SGHTA, CDR2 FQGNSA. Here the CDR3 reads CASSSLAGVRGTQYF. The CDR3 DNA is TGTGCCAGCAGCTCTCTAGCGGGGGTACGGGGGACCCAGTACTTC.

This sequence joins TRBV9 and TRBJ1-1; TRBD1 is a possible D gene (6 bases). Trimming pared 4 bases from V and 1 base from J, leaving 11 bases between. The germline V gene has CDR1 SGDLS and CDR2 YYNGEE. The CDR3 has 14 amino acids. The chain's CDR3 is CASSQSTGNTEAFF. CDR3 sequence (DNA): TGTGCCAGCAGCCAATCGACAGGGAACACTGAAGCTTTCTTT.

The chain recombines TRBV5-1 with TRBJ2-3, with TRBD1 identical over 7 bases. In germline, CDR1 is SGHRS, CDR2 YFSETQ. The CDR3 spans 15 residues. Trimming took 0 bases from V and 0 from J; bases not matched to a gene: 1. This chain's CDR3 is CASSLGGQSTDTQYF. CDR3 DNA: TGCGCCAGCAGCTTGGGGGGACAGAGCACAGATACGCAGTATTTT. Supplemented by reference TRBV5-1 and TRBJ2-3, the full variable domain reads KAGVTQTPRYLIKTRGQQVTLSCSPISGHRSVSWYQQTPGQGLQFLFEYFSETQRNKGNFPGRFSGRQFSNSRSEMNVSTLELGDSALYLCASSLGGQSTDTQYFGPGTRLTVL.

The chain combines TRBV6-5 with TRBJ2-2; D possibly corresponds to TRBD2 (5 bases). Germline CDR1 MNHEY, CDR2 SVGAGI. V lost 6 bases, J lost 4 bases, and 15 bases lay in between. CDR3 size: 15 residues. The CDR3 DNA is TGTGCCAGCAGCTACGAGGGAGTAGGCACCGGGGAGCTGTTTTTT. Translating gives CASSYEGVGTGELFF.

The V and J genes are TRBV2 and TRBJ1-2; the match to TRBD1 covers 7 bases. This CDR3 is 16 amino acids long. Trimming removed 7 bases from V and 8 bases from J; junction bases left unmatched: 19. Germline loops: CDR1 SNHLY, CDR2 FYNNEI. This CDR3 reads CASKGDDRAPSGGYTF. The CDR3 nucleotides read TGTGCCAGCAAGGGGGACGACAGGGCCCCTTCGGGGGGCTACACCTTC.

The J gene is TRBJ2-7, the V gene TRBV9, with 7 positions matching TRBD2. The length of the CDR3 is 15 residues. Germline V gene sequence: CDR1 SGDLS, CDR2 YYNGEE. Losses at the gene ends were 0 bases for V and 1 base for J; bases not matched to a gene: 4. CDR3 bases: TGTGCCAGCAGCGTAGCAGCGGGACGATCCTACGAGCAGTACTTC. Translating it yields CASSVAAGRSYEQYF.

The chain carries TRBV7-8 and TRBJ1-4; D possibly corresponds to TRBD1 (5 bases). The germline gives CDR1 SGHVS, CDR2 FQNEAQ. The V gene lost 4 bases and the J gene lost 8 bases, with 11 bases spanning the gap. CDR3 length equals 13 residues. CDR3 in amino acids: CASSSSRVEKLFF. The CDR3 DNA is TGTGCCAGCAGCTCGTCCAGGGTAGAAAAACTGTTTTTT.

The chain recombines TRBV11-3 with TRBJ2-1, with TRBD2 matching 8 bases. J gave up 0 bases and V 4 bases, and 2 bases lay outside the gene matches. Germline V gives CDR1 SGHNT, CDR2 YENEEA. This CDR3 is 15 amino acids long. CDR3 amino acids: CASSSRGGSYNEQFF. DNA for the CDR3: TGTGCCAGCAGCTCCCGGGGGGGCTCCTACAATGAGCAGTTCTTC. The variable domain in full, with the rest retrieved from reference TRBV11-3 and TRBJ2-1, is EAGVVQSPRYKIIEKKQPVAFWCNPISGHNTLYWYLQNLGQGPELLIRYENEEAVDDSQLPKDRFSAERLKGVDSTLKIQPAELGDSAVYLCASSSRGGSYNEQFFGPGTRLTVL.

CDR3 sequence reads: CASSLRGTGVEKLFF. CDR3 bases: TGCGCCAGCAGCTTGCGAGGGACAGGGGTCGAAAAACTGTTTTTT. The V call is TRBV5-1, the J call TRBJ1-4; 10 bases fit TRBD1. V shed 1 base, J shed 8 bases, and the junction held 5 bases outside the gene matches. Germline V gene lookup returns CDR1 SGHRS and CDR2 YFSETQ. The CDR3 runs to 15 residues.

V gene TRBV9 combines with J gene TRBJ2-1; TRBD2 matches at 8 bases. This CDR3 has 16 amino acids. Looked up from germline, CDR1 is SGDLS and CDR2 is YYNGEE. The V and J ends lost 0 bases and 2 bases, in that order; junction bases with no gene match: 4. The CDR3 region is CASSVGGSGAYNEQFF. Here the CDR3 DNA reads TGTGCCAGCAGCGTAGGTGGTAGCGGGGCCTACAATGAGCAGTTCTTC.

The chain links TRBV6-5 to TRBJ1-5; weak D call: TRBD1 (5 bases). CDR1 is MNHEY, CDR2 SVGAGI, per germline. CDR3 size: 13 residues. The V end lost 1 base, the J end lost 5 bases, and 6 bases lay between the germline ends. CDR3 residues: CASSYFRDQPQHF. CDR3 DNA sequence: TGTGCCAGCAGTTACTTCAGGGATCAGCCCCAGCATTTT.

This sequence joins TRBV10-1 and TRBJ2-2; tentatively, D is TRBD1 (6 bases). CDR3 length: 13 residues. Trimming took 8 bases from V and 5 from J, leaving 12 bases between them. Germline loops: CDR1 WNHNN, CDR2 SYGVQD (reference sequence). The CDR3 spells CASSRGLTGELFF. The CDR3 DNA follows: TGCGCCAGCTCAAGGGGGTTAACCGGGGAGCTGTTTTTT.

The chain joins TRBV27 to TRBJ2-1; the D gene is possibly TRBD2 (6 bases). The CDR3 runs to 15 residues. Germline CDR1 and CDR2: MNHEY and SMNVEV (reference sequence). With 4 bases removed from V and 2 bases from J, the gap between germline ends came to 12 bases. For the CDR3, the DNA is TGTGCCAGCAGTTCCCGACTAGTTACCTACAATGAGCAGTTCTTC. Residues: CASSSRLVTYNEQFF.

V is TRBV21-1 and J is TRBJ1-5. TRBV21-1 is labeled a pseudogene. There are 13 residues in the CDR3. The CDR3: CAGGTAGNQPQHF. CDR3 coding DNA: TGTGCCGGGGGGACGGCAGGCAATCAGCCCCAGCATTTT.

This chain links TRBV11-2 with TRBJ2-1; D is possibly TRBD1 (5 bases). Between the trimmed V and J ends, which lost 1 base and 8 bases, there was a span of 9 bases. Germline CDR1 and CDR2: SGHAT and FQNNGV. The CDR3 has 13 residues. DNA for the CDR3: TGTGCCAGCAGCTTAGGGACACCCGATGAGCAGTTCTTC. Amino acids: CASSLGTPDEQFF.